The source of this T cell receptor (beta chain) is a study of neurological immune-mediated disorders. The V gene lost 1 base and the J gene lost 2 bases, with 10 bases spanning the gap. CDR3 length: 14 residues. CDR1 and CDR2 from the germline V gene are DFQATT and SNEGSKA (reference sequence). The authors obtained over 180 million TCR-beta sequences from 15-18 subjects per sequencing run. TCRdb processed the 5' RACE reads anew with MiXCR; each CDR3 protein has one entry. In the table there are tens of thousands of distinct CDR3 sequences, under 5% of which are singletons. This clonotype was counted ten times or more.

The rearrangement joins TRBV20-1 to TRBJ2-3, with D maybe TRBD1 (5 bases). The sequence was collected from a woman in her forties or fifties with multiple sclerosis. Sequences were obtained from PBMCs. The CDR3: CSARGEGATDTQYF. CDR3 nucleotides: TGCAGTGCTAGAGGGGAAGGGGCCACAGATACGCAGTATTTT.